Following are 25 T cell receptor beta chains from one sample sequenced in a study of blood T cells in healthy people across ages. Sample-barcoded 5' priming and a J-beta primer mix drove a second PCR of roughly 6 to 12 cycles. MiXCR, applied by TCRdb to the 5' RACE reads, yields one record per CDR3 protein. The sample carries 500,000 to 600,000 distinct CDR3 sequences, approximately 25% recorded once. The specimen was blood. The receptors were gathered from a woman in her 70s in good health.

This clonotype was picked up a small number of times. The rearrangement joins TRBV29-1 to TRBJ1-2; D gene unclear. Trimming pared 4 bases from V and 0 bases from J, leaving 6 bases between. The V gene's germline CDR1 is SQVTM and CDR2 ANQGSEA. The CDR3 spans 12 residues. CDR3 region: CSVVRANYGYTF. The DNA of the CDR3 is TGCAGCGTTGTTAGGGCTAACTATGGCTACACCTTC.

The V gene is TRBV29-1, the J gene TRBJ2-5; 15 bases align to TRBD2. CDR1 and CDR2 from the germline V gene are SQVTM and ANQGSEA. The CDR3 consists of 16 residues. V lost 3 bases, J lost 5 bases, and 7 bases stayed unmatched. The CDR3 DNA reads as TGCAGCGTTGAGGGACTAGCGGGGGGAGTATATGAGACCCAGTACTTC. This codes for CSVEGLAGGVYETQYF.

The chain employs TRBV20-1 and TRBJ2-1; 10 bases agree with TRBD2. CDR1 is DFQATT and CDR2 is SNEGSKA in the germline V gene (reference sequence). Trimming cost V 6 bases and J 4 bases; bases outside gene matches: 15. CDR3 length equals 17 residues. Written as DNA, the CDR3 is TGCAGTGCCCTATCGACAGGGCCTAGCGGGGGATACAATGAGCAGTTCTTC. Residues: CSALSTGPSGGYNEQFF.

The CDR3 reads CASSQTPGLTLQFF. The DNA of the CDR3 is TGCGCCAGCAGCCAAACGCCGGGACTCACTCTCCAGTTCTTC. The chain links TRBV4-3 to TRBJ2-1, with D possibly TRBD2 on 6 matching bases. V was clipped by 2 bases and J by 13 bases, with 18 bases between them. From germline, CDR1 is LGHNA and CDR2 YSLEER. This CDR3 contains 14 residues.

V and J are TRBV7-2 and TRBJ1-3; possible D gene TRBD1, 5 bases. This CDR3 comprises 15 residues. Germline CDR1 SGHTA, CDR2 FQGNSA. The V end was cut by 4 bases, the J end by 3 bases, with 13 bases between. CDR3 DNA sequence: TGTGCCAGCAGCTCCGGGGCCGGCGGTGGAAACACCATATATTTT. This sequence encodes CASSSGAGGGNTIYF.

The chain carries TRBV28 and TRBJ2-1, with TRBD2 matching 9 bases. J gave up 8 bases and V 5 bases, and 10 bases lay outside the gene matches. The germline gives CDR1 MDHEN, CDR2 SYDVKM. This CDR3 is 15 amino acids long. CDR3 sequence (DNA): TGTGCCAGCAGTCGAGGAGGCGGGGGGGTGTATGAGCAGTTCTTC. The encoded protein is CASSRGGGGVYEQFF.

The chain carries TRBV7-2 and TRBJ2-2, with 8 bases fitting TRBD2. Germline V lookup: CDR1 SGHTA, CDR2 FQGNSA. With V trimmed by 4 bases and J by 8 bases, 12 bases remained unmatched. The CDR3 has 16 amino acids. The CDR3 reads CASSSTGTRIPGELFF. CDR3 in DNA: TGTGCCAGCAGCTCAACCGGGACTAGAATACCTGGGGAGCTGTTTTTT.

The V call is TRBV11-1, the J call TRBJ2-1; D is ambiguous. V lost 3 bases to trimming and J lost 7 bases, with 7 bases between them. The CDR3 is 12 amino acids. Germline loops: CDR1 SGHAT, CDR2 FQDESV (reference sequence). CDR3 loop: CASSFEWNEQFF. DNA of the CDR3: TGTGCCAGCAGCTTCGAGTGGAATGAGCAGTTCTTC. The variable domain in full, completed from reference TRBV11-1 and TRBJ2-1, reads EAEVAQSPRYKITEKSQAVAFWCDPISGHATLYWYRQILGQGPELLVQFQDESVVDDSQLPKDRFSAERLKGVDSTLKIQPAELGDSAMYLCASSFEWNEQFFGPGTRLTVL.

This clonotype was recorded a few times. The rearrangement uses TRBV5-1 and TRBJ2-3; 7 bases match TRBD1. The germline gives CDR1 SGHRS, CDR2 YFSETQ. The CDR3 length is 16 residues. The J segment lost 0 bases and the V segment lost 5 bases, leaving 9 bases of the junction unmatched. The CDR3 bases are TGCGCCAGCAGTTCCGGGACAGCCGCGAGCACAGATACGCAGTATTTT. Translation gives CASSSGTAASTDTQYF.

V usage is TRBV20-1 and J usage is TRBJ2-3; TRBD2 matches at 7 bases. CDR3 length equals 15 residues. J was trimmed by 0 bases and V by 6 bases; bases with no gene match: 9. Per germline, CDR1 DFQATT and CDR2 SNEGSKA (reference sequence). DNA for the CDR3: TGCAGTGCCCCCCCGACTAGCCGAAGCACAGATACGCAGTATTTT. This codes for CSAPPTSRSTDTQYF.

J is TRBJ1-2 and V is TRBV7-2; D is undetermined. Germline V lookup: CDR1 SGHTA, CDR2 FQGNSA. This CDR3 spans 15 amino acids. V dropped 5 bases and J dropped 4 bases, with 17 bases sitting between them. CDR3 DNA sequence: TGTGCCAGCAGCCCCGAGGTCACCTCACCCTATGGCTACACCTTC. Protein product: CASSPEVTSPYGYTF.

This clonotype was detected many times. The chain employs TRBV2 and TRBJ2-1; unclear D gene. Trimming removed 6 bases from V and 0 bases from J, with 9 bases in between. The V gene's germline CDR1 is SNHLY and CDR2 FYNNEI. The CDR3 consists of 14 residues. As DNA, the CDR3 is TGTGCCAGCAGGGATATAAGCTCCTACAATGAGCAGTTCTTC. Protein product: CASRDISSYNEQFF.

This clonotype was seen only a few times. This chain joins TRBV7-3 and TRBJ2-5; TRBD1 matches at 10 bases. V dropped 2 bases and J dropped 4; count of bases not matched to a gene: 10. The CDR3 has 17 residues. Germline V gene lookup returns CDR1 SGHTA and CDR2 FQGTGA. The DNA of the CDR3 is TGTGCCAGCAGCTTAGACGGGACAGGGGCTGTAGGAGAGACCCAGTACTTC. Translated: CASSLDGTGAVGETQYF.

The V gene is TRBV15, the J gene TRBJ2-5; 8 bases map to TRBD1. Germline V lookup: CDR1 LNHNV, CDR2 YYDKDF (reference sequence). This CDR3 spans 14 amino acids. The V and J ends lost 1 base and 4 bases, in that order; junction bases with no gene match: 2. Here the CDR3 DNA reads TGTGCCACCAGCAGAGGAGGGACAGGAGAGACCCAGTACTTC. Protein: CATSRGGTGETQYF.

The chain carries TRBV9 and TRBJ2-7, with TRBD2 matching 11 bases. Germline CDR1 and CDR2: SGDLS and YYNGEE. Trimming at V came to 4 bases and at J to 13 bases, leaving 13 bases not matched to a gene. This CDR3 has 14 residues. The CDR3 reads CASSPQLTSGESYF. For the CDR3, the DNA is TGTGCCAGCAGCCCCCAACTGACTAGCGGGGAGTCATACTTC.

The V gene is TRBV5-4, the J gene TRBJ2-4; D is unclear. The V gene's germline CDR1 is SGHNT and CDR2 YYREEE (reference sequence). This CDR3 contains 15 residues. The V gene lost 4 bases and the J gene lost 0 bases, with 11 bases spanning the gap. CDR3 region: CASSPNVLAKNIQYF. CDR3 DNA sequence: TGTGCCAGCAGCCCTAATGTTCTAGCCAAAAACATTCAGTACTTC.

The V and J genes are TRBV11-2 and TRBJ2-5, with 10 bases matching TRBD1. With the DNA end fitting TRBJ2-7 better, the J assignment may be wrong. CDR1 and CDR2 from the germline V gene are SGHAT and FQNNGV. CDR3 length equals 16 residues. The chain's CDR3 is CASSLSDRGQSYEQYF. Written as DNA, the CDR3 is TGTGCCAGCAGCCTATCAGACAGGGGGCAGTCCTACGAGCAGTACTTC.

A note on this clonotype: A much larger clone lies a single base off, so this may be a read error. J is TRBJ2-4 and V is TRBV20-1; 7 bases align to TRBD1. The CDR3 sequence is 13 residues long. V lost 6 bases and J lost 15; bases outside the gene matches: 17. The germline V gene encodes CDR1 DFQATT and CDR2 SNEGSKA (reference sequence). In DNA form, the CDR3 reads TGCAGTGCCAATAGATGGGACAGCCTCTGGCCGTACTTC. The encoded protein is CSANRWDSLWPYF.

This clonotype has a handful of counts. The gene calls are TRBV20-1 and TRBJ2-5; D is undetermined. This CDR3 spans 11 amino acids. V shed 6 bases and J shed 4 bases, with 9 bases lying between them. Germline CDR1 is DFQATT and CDR2 is SNEGSKA (reference sequence). The CDR3 DNA follows: TGCAGTGCAGACCTGGGAGAGACCCAGTACTTC. As protein: CSADLGETQYF.

The chain uses TRBV20-1 and TRBJ2-5; 9 bases agree with TRBD1. The CDR3 loop spans 17 amino acids. Per the germline V gene, CDR1 is DFQATT and CDR2 is SNEGSKA (reference sequence). V was clipped by 4 bases and J by 5 bases; unmatched bases: 17. The CDR3: CSATPQTETGGRETQYF. The CDR3 coding sequence is TGCAGTGCTACACCTCAAACCGAGACAGGGGGGAGGGAGACCCAGTACTTC.

There are a few counts of this clonotype. J is TRBJ1-1 and V is TRBV29-1, with TRBD1 matching 8 bases. CDR3 length equals 16 residues. CDR1 and CDR2 from the germline V gene are SQVTM and ANQGSEA. Trimming cost V 4 bases and J 1 base; bases outside gene matches: 11. The DNA of the CDR3 is TGCAGCGTTGGGTCGGACAGGGCGGAGGGGAACACTGAAGCTTTCTTT. Translated: CSVGSDRAEGNTEAFF.

The chain links TRBV15 to TRBJ1-5; weak D call: TRBD1 (5 bases). This CDR3 has 15 residues. The germline V gene encodes CDR1 LNHNV and CDR2 YYDKDF (reference sequence). V was pared by 1 base and J by 7 bases, with 14 bases between. The DNA for the CDR3 is TGTGCCACCAGCAGAGGCCAGGGTCCGATCCAGCCCCAGCATTTT. It specifies CATSRGQGPIQPQHF.

This clonotype was seen a few times. The chain links TRBV2 to TRBJ1-5; 7 nucleotides align to TRBD1. The CDR3 contains 16 residues. The J segment lost 1 base and the V segment lost 1 base, leaving 4 bases of the junction unmatched. Per germline, CDR1 SNHLY and CDR2 FYNNEI. The CDR3 DNA reads TGTGCCAGCAGTGAAGAAGTGACAGGGAGCAATCAGCCCCAGCATTTT. Translated, it gives CASSEEVTGSNQPQHF.

In DNA form, the CDR3 reads TGCGCCAGCAGCCATGGACGGACCTCTATGGTCGGCTACACCTTC. Its translation: CASSHGRTSMVGYTF. The chain employs TRBV5-1 and TRBJ1-2; D is undetermined. The germline V gene encodes CDR1 SGHRS and CDR2 YFSETQ. V lost 4 bases and J lost 8, with 21 bases in between. The length of the CDR3 is 15 residues.

CDR3 DNA sequence: TGCAGTGCTCCGTCCGGTGGCTCTAATGAGCAGTTCTTC. It is translated as CSAPSGGSNEQFF. The J gene is TRBJ2-1, the V gene TRBV20-1; D gene uncertain. This CDR3 has 13 amino acids. Trimming left V 5 bases short and J 7 bases short, with 15 bases between. CDR1 is DFQATT, CDR2 SNEGSKA, per germline (reference sequence).